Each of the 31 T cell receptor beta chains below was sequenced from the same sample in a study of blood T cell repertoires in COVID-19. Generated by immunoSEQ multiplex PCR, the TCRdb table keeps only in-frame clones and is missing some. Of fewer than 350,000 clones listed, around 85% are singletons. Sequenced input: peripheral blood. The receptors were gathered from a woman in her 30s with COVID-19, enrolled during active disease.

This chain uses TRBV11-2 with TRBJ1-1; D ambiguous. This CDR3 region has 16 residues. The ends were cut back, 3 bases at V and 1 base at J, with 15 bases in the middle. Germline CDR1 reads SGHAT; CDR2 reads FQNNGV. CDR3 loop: CASSFEGVVRNTEAFF. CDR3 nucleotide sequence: TGTGCCAGCAGCTTCGAAGGAGTGGTGCGGAACACTGAAGCTTTCTTT.

DNA of the CDR3: TGTGCCGCCTCGCCGGGGGGCTCTGGAAACACCATATATTTT. Translating it yields CAASPGGSGNTIYF. The chain links TRBV19 to TRBJ1-3; possibly TRBD1 for D (5 bases). CDR1 and CDR2 from the germline V gene are LNHDA and SQIVND (reference sequence). The V gene lost 11 bases and the J gene lost 0 bases, with 14 bases spanning the gap. The CDR3 spans 14 residues.

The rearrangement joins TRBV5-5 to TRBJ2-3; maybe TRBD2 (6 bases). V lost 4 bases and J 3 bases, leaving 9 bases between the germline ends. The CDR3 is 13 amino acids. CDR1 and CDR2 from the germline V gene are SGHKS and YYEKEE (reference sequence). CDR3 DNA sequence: TGTGCCAGCAGCCGGGGGAGGACAGATACGCAGTATTTT. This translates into CASSRGRTDTQYF.

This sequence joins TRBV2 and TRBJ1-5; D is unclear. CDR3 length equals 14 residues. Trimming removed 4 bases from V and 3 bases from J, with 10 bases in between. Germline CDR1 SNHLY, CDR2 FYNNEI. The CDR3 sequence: CASSGTGPNQPQHF. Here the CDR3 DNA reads TGTGCCAGCAGTGGGACTGGTCCCAATCAGCCCCAGCATTTT.

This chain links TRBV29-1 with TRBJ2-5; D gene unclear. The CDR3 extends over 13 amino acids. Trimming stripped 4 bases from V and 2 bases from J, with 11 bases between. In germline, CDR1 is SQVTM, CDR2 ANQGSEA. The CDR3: CSVVRSDQETQYF. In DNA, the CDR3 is TGCAGCGTTGTGCGGTCAGATCAAGAGACCCAGTACTTC.

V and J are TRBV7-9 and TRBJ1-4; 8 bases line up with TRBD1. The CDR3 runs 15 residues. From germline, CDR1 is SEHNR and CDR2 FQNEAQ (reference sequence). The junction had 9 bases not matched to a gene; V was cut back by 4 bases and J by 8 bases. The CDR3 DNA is TGTGCCAGCAGCTCCAGGCAGGGGGCACAAGAAAAACTGTTTTTT. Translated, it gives CASSSRQGAQEKLFF.

CDR3: CASSDRGLNQPQHF. The DNA for the CDR3 is TGTGCCAGCAGCGACAGGGGGCTCAACCAGCCCCAGCATTTT. The V gene is TRBV6-5, the J gene TRBJ1-5, with 10 bases aligning to TRBD1. V shed 6 bases and J 7 bases; nucleotides not matched to a gene: 6. The CDR3 extends over 14 amino acids. The V gene's germline CDR1 is MNHEY and CDR2 SVGAGI.

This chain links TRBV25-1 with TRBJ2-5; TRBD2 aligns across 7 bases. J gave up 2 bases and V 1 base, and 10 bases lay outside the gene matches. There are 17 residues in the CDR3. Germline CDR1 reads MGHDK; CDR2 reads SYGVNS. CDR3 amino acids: CASSEFRIDSGQETQYF. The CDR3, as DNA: TGTGCCAGCAGTGAATTCCGAATCGATAGCGGGCAAGAGACCCAGTACTTC.

The CDR3, as DNA: TGTGCCAGCTTCCCAACCGGGACACTGAACACCGGGGAGCTGTTTTTT. Its protein is CASFPTGTLNTGELFF. The chain carries TRBV11-2 and TRBJ2-2; possible D gene TRBD1, 6 bases. V dropped 8 bases and J dropped 1 base, with 17 bases sitting between them. The length of the CDR3 is 16 residues. Germline V gene sequence: CDR1 SGHAT, CDR2 FQNNGV.

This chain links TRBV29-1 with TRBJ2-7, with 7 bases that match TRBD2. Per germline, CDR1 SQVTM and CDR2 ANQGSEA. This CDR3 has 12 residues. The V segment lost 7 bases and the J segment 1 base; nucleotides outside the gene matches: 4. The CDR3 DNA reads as TGCAGCGGGCTAGCGGAGTCCTACGAGCAGTACTTC. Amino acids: CSGLAESYEQYF.

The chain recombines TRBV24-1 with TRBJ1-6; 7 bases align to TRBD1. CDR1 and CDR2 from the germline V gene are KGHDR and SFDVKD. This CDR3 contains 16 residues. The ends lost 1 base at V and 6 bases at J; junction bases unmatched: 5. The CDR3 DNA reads TGTGCCACCAGTGATTTACAGGGACAGCTTAATTCACCCCTCCACTTT. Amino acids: CATSDLQGQLNSPLHF.

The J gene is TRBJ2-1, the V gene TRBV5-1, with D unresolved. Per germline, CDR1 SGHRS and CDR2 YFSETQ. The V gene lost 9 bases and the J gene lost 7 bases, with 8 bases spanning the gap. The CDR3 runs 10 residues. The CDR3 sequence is CATEDNEQFF. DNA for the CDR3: TGCGCCACAGAAGATAATGAGCAGTTCTTC.

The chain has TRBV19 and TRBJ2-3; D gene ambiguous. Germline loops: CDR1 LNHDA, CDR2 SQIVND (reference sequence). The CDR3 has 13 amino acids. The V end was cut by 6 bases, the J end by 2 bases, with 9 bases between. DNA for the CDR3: TGTGCCAGTAGATACGGTAACACAGATACGCAGTATTTT. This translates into CASRYGNTDTQYF.

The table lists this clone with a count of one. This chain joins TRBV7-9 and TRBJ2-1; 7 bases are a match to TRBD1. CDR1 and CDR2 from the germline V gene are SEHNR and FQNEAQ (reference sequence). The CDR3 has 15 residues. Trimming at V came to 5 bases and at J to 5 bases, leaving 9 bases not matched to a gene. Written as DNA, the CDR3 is TGTGCCAGCAGCAAGGACAGGTTTGGGAACAATGAGCAGTTCTTC. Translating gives CASSKDRFGNNEQFF.

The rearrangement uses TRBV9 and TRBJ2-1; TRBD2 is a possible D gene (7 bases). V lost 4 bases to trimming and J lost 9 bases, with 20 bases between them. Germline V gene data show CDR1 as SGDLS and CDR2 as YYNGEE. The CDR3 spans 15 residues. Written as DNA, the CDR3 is TGTGCCAGCAGCCTCCCCGCGGGGGCTGTTAGTGAGCAGTTCTTC. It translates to CASSLPAGAVSEQFF.

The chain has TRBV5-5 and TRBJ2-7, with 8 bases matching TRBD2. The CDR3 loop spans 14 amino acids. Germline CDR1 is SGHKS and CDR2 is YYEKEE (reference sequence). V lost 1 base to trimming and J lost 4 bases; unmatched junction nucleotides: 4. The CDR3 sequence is CASSLWRGEYEQYF. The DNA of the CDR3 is TGTGCCAGCAGCTTGTGGCGGGGGGAATACGAGCAGTACTTC.

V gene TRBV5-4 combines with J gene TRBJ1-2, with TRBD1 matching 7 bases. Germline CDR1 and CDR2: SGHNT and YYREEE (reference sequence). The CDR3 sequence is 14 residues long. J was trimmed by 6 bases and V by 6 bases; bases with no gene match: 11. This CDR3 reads CASKFYEGADGYTF. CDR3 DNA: TGTGCCAGCAAGTTCTATGAGGGGGCGGATGGCTACACCTTC.

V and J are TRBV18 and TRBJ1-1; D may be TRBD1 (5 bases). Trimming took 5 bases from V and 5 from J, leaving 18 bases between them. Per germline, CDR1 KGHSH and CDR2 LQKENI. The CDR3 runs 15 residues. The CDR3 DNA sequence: TGTGCCAGCTCAAACCAGGGCAGGATGGGGACTGAAGCTTTCTTT. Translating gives CASSNQGRMGTEAFF.

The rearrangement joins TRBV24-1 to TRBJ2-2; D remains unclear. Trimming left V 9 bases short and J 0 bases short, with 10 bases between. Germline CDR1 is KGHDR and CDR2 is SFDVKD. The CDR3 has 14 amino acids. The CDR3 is CATGAAANTGELFF. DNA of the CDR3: TGTGCCACCGGCGCGGCCGCGAACACCGGGGAGCTGTTTTTT.

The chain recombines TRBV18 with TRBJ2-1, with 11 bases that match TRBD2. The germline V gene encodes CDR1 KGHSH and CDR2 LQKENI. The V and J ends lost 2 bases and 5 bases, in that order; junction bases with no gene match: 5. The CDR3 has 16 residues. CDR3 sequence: CASSPMIAGGHNEQFF. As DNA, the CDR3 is TGTGCCAGCTCACCAATGATAGCGGGGGGGCACAATGAGCAGTTCTTC. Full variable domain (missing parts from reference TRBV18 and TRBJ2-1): NAGVMQNPRHLVRRRGQEARLRCSPMKGHSHVYWYRQLPEEGLKFMVYLQKENIIDESGMPKERFSAEFPKEGPSILRIQQVVRGDSAAYFCASSPMIAGGHNEQFFGPGTRLTVL.

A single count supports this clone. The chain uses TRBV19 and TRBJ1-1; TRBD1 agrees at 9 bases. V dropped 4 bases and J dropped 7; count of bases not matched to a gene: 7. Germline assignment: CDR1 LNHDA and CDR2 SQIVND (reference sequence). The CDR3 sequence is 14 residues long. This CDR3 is CASSTRTGVGEAFF. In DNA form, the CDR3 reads TGTGCCAGTAGTACCCGGACAGGGGTGGGTGAAGCTTTCTTT.

CDR3 sequence: CASGPVGGLQETQYF. CDR3 nucleotides: TGTGCCAGCGGCCCAGTTGGGGGACTCCAAGAGACCCAGTACTTC. V and J are TRBV28 and TRBJ2-5; the D gene is possibly TRBD2 (6 bases). V gave up 8 bases and J gave up 1 base, with 17 bases separating them. In germline, CDR1 is MDHEN, CDR2 SYDVKM. CDR3 length: 15 amino acids.

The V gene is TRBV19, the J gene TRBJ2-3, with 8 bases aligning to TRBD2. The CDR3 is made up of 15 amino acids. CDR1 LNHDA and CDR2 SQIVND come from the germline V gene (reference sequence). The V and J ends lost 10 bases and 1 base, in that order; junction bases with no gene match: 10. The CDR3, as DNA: TGTGCCACCCGCGGCGGGGGGTTACGCACAGATACGCAGTATTTT. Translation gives CATRGGGLRTDTQYF. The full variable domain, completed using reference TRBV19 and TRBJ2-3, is DGGITQSPKYLFRKEGQNVTLSCEQNLNHDAMYWYRQDPGQGLRLIYYSQIVNDFQKGDIAEGYSVSREKKESFPLTVTSAQKNPTAFYLCATRGGGLRTDTQYFGPGTRLTVL.

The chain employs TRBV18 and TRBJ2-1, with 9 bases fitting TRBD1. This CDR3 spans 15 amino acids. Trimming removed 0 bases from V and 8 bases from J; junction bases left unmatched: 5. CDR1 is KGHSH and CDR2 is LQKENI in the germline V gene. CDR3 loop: CASSPPGQGIHEQFF. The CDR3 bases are TGTGCCAGCTCACCACCGGGACAGGGTATCCATGAGCAGTTCTTC.

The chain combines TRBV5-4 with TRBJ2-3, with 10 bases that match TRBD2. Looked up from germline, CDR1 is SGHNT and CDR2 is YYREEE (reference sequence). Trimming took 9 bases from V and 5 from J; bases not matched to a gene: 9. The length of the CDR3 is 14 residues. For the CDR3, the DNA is TGTGCCACCCACAGGCCTAGCGGGGGAGATACGCAGTATTTT. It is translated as CATHRPSGGDTQYF.

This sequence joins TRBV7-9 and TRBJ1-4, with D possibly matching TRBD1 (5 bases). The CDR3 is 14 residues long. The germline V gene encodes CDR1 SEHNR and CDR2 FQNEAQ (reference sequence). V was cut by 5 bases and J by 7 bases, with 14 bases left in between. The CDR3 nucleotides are TGTGCCAGCAGCCTCGCCGGGGGTGGTGAAAAACTGTTTTTT. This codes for CASSLAGGGEKLFF.

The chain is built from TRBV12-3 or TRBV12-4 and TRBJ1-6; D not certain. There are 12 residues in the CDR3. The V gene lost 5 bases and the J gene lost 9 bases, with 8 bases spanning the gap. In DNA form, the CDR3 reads TGTGCCAGCAGTGCGGCTGCTTCACCCCTCCACTTT. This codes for CASSAAASPLHF.

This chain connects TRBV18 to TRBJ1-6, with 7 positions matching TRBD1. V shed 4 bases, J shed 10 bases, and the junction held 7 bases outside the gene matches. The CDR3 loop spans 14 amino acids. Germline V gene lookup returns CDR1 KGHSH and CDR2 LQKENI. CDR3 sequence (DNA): TGTGCCAGCTCACAACAGGGGACCGGATCACCCCTCCACTTT. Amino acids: CASSQQGTGSPLHF.

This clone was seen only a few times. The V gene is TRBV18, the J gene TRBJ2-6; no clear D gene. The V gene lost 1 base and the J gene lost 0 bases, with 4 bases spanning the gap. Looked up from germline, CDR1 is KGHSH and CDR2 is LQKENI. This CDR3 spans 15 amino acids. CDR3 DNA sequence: TGTGCCAGCTCACCACAGAGCTCTGGGGCCAACGTCCTGACTTTC. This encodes CASSPQSSGANVLTF.

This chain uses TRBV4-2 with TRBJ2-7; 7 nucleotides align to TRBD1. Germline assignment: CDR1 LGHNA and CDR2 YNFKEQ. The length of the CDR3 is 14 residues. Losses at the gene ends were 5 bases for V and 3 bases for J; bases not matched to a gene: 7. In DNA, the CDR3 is TGTGCCAGCAGCATCAACCGGGACAGCTACGAGCAGTACTTC. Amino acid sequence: CASSINRDSYEQYF.

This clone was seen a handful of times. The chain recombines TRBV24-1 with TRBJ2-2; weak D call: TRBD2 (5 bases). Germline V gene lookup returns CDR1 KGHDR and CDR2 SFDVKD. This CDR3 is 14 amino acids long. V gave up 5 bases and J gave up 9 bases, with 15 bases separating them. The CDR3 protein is CATSVGVSTRELFF. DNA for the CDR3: TGTGCCACCAGTGTCGGGGTGTCTACCCGGGAGCTGTTTTTT.